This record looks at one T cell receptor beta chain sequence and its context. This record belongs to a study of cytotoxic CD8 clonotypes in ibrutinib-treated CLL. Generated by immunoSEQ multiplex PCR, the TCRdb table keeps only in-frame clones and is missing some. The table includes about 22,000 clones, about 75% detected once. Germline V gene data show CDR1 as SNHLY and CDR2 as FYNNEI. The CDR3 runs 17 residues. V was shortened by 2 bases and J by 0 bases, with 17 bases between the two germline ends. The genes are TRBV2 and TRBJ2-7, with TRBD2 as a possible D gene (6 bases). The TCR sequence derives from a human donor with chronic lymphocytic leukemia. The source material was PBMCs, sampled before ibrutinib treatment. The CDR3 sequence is CASSELFGGFSSYEQYF. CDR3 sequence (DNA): TGTGCCAGCAGTGAATTGTTCGGGGGATTCAGCTCCTACGAGCAGTACTTC.